What follows are 8 T cell receptor beta chains derived from one specimen sequenced in a study of cytomegalovirus exposure and HLA in healthy donors. PCR involved 60 Vbeta and 13 Jbeta primers. This table comes from immunoSEQ multiplex PCR, and its TCRdb copy is limited to in-frame clones, with some not included. The sample consists of about 190,000 clones, 80% of them appearing once. Sequencing used PBMCs. These receptors came from a woman in her thirties or forties in good health and CMV-seronegative.

The J gene is TRBJ2-2, the V gene TRBV2; 7 bases map to TRBD2. V trimming: 8 bases; J trimming: 5 bases; junction bases outside the gene matches: 14. The CDR3 has 16 residues. CDR1 and CDR2 (germline): SNHLY, FYNNEI. The CDR3 protein is CASERGSGIGTGELFF. CDR3 bases: TGTGCCAGCGAGCGGGGCTCAGGGATTGGAACCGGGGAGCTGTTTTTT.

The V and J genes are TRBV9 and TRBJ2-1; 12 nucleotides agree with TRBD2. J gave up 3 bases and V 3 bases, and 1 base lay outside the gene matches. The CDR3 spans 15 residues. CDR1 is SGDLS and CDR2 is YYNGEE in the germline V gene. CDR3 DNA: TGTGCCAGCAGCGAACTAGCGGGGGGCTACAATGAGCAGTTCTTC. Translated: CASSELAGGYNEQFF.

The J gene is TRBJ2-5, the V gene TRBV7-2; TRBD2 matches 8 bases. The V segment lost 2 bases and the J segment 2 bases; nucleotides outside the gene matches: 7. Per the germline V gene, CDR1 is SGHTA and CDR2 is FQGNSA. This CDR3 is built from 16 residues. The DNA of the CDR3 is TGTGCCAGCAGCTTAAACTCGGGAGGGACACAAGAGACCCAGTACTTC. Protein sequence: CASSLNSGGTQETQYF.

The genes are TRBV7-9 and TRBJ2-5, with D possibly being TRBD2 (8 bases). Germline CDR1 is SEHNR and CDR2 is FQNEAQ (reference sequence). V lost 1 base and J 4 bases, leaving 22 bases between the germline ends. The CDR3 consists of 18 residues. This CDR3 reads CASSLDGTEKRGRETQYF. The CDR3 nucleotides are TGTGCCAGCAGCTTAGACGGGACAGAAAAGCGGGGGAGAGAGACCCAGTACTTC.

The chain combines TRBV9 with TRBJ1-2; 7 nucleotides align to TRBD1. Per germline, CDR1 SGDLS and CDR2 YYNGEE. The CDR3 has 15 residues. The V segment lost 3 bases and the J segment 1 base; nucleotides outside the gene matches: 6. The chain's CDR3 is CASSAKGAGNYGYTF. Here the CDR3 DNA reads TGTGCCAGCAGCGCTAAGGGGGCGGGTAACTATGGCTACACCTTC.

V and J are TRBV18 and TRBJ1-5; 8 bases agree with TRBD1. Trimming took 3 bases from V and 8 from J; bases not matched to a gene: 6. The CDR3 contains 14 residues. CDR1 and CDR2 (germline): KGHSH, LQKENI. For the CDR3, the DNA is TGTGCCAGCTCACCGACAGGGGCCACGGAGCCCCAGCATTTT. It codes for CASSPTGATEPQHF.

This clone was detected once. The chain couples TRBV15 to TRBJ2-3, with D hard to call. This CDR3 has 13 amino acids. Germline loops: CDR1 LNHNV, CDR2 YYDKDF (reference sequence). Deletions cut 0 bases from V and 3 bases from J, with 4 bases between. The CDR3 protein is CATSRDLTDTQYF. CDR3 sequence (DNA): TGTGCCACCAGCAGAGATCTTACAGATACGCAGTATTTT.

The V and J genes are TRBV5-1 and TRBJ1-4; D is unresolved. With 2 bases removed from V and 4 bases from J, the gap between germline ends came to 9 bases. Germline V CDR1 and CDR2: SGHRS, YFSETQ. The CDR3 contains 14 residues. This CDR3 reads CASSLQQNNEKLFF. In DNA, the CDR3 is TGCGCCAGCAGCTTACAACAGAATAATGAAAAACTGTTTTTT.